These 2 T cell receptor beta chains share one sample of origin, sequenced in a study of T cell repertoires in cytomegalovirus infection. TCRdb fed the reads into MiXCR, producing one record per CDR3 protein. The sample lists about 83,000 distinct CDR3 sequences, about 24% occurring once. These receptors' antigens are unknown. The sequencing here drew on CD8+ T cells from cultured PBMCs, taken from culture after CMV antigen stimulation. All receptors derive from a human donor in good health (CMV status not recorded). Some clones in this sample may be carry-over from other donors' samples.

The chain combines TRBV29-1 with TRBJ2-1; D is unclear. Germline V lookup: CDR1 SQVTM, CDR2 ANQGSEA. There are 15 residues in the CDR3. V lost 2 bases and J lost 0, with 11 bases in between. CDR3 sequence: CSVELGQISYNEQFF. For the CDR3, the DNA is TGCAGCGTTGAACTCGGCCAGATCTCCTACAATGAGCAGTTCTTC.

This clonotype has just a few counts. The chain employs TRBV28 and TRBJ1-4; no reliable D call. The germline CDR1 and CDR2 sequences are MDHEN and SYDVKM. V gave up 1 base and J gave up 7 bases, with 10 bases separating them. The CDR3 extends over 14 amino acids. CDR3 sequence reads: CASSLYPGSEKLFF. Written as DNA, the CDR3 is TGTGCCAGCAGTTTATATCCGGGAAGTGAAAAACTGTTTTTT.